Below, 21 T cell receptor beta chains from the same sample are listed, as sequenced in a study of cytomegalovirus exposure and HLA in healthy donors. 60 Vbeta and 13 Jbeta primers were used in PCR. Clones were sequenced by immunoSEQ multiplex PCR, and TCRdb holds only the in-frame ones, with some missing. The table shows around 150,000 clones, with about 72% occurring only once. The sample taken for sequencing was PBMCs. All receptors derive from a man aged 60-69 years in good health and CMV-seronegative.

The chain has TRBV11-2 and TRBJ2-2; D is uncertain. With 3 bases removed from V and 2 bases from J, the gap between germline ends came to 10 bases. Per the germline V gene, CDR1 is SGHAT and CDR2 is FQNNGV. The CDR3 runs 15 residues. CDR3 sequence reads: CASSLSGLNTGELFF. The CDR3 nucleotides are TGTGCCAGCAGCTTGTCAGGATTAAACACCGGGGAGCTGTTTTTT.

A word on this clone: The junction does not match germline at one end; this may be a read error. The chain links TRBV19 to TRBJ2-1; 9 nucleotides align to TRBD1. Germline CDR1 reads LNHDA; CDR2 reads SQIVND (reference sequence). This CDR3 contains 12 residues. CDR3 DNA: TGTGCCAGTAGTTTCTCCCGGGACAGGGTCCTCTTC. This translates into CASSFSRDRVLF.

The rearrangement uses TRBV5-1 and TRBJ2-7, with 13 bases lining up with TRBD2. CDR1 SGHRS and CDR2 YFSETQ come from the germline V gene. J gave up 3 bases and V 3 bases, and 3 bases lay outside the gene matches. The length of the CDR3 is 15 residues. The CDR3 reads CASSSRTSGGYEQYF. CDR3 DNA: TGCGCCAGCAGCTCAAGGACTAGCGGGGGCTACGAGCAGTACTTC.

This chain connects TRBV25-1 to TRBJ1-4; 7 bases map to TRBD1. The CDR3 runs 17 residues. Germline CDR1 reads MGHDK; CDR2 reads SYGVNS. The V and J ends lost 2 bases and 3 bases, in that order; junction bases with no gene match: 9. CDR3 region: CASSEPRDRAANEKLFF. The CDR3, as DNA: TGTGCCAGCAGTGAACCCAGAGACAGGGCGGCTAATGAAAAACTGTTTTTT.

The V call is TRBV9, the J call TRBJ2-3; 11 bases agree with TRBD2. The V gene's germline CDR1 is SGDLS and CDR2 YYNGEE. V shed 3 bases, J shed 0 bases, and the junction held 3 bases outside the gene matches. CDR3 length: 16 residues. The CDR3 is CASSAGTSGSTDTQYF. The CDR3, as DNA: TGTGCCAGCAGCGCAGGGACTAGCGGCAGCACAGATACGCAGTATTTT.

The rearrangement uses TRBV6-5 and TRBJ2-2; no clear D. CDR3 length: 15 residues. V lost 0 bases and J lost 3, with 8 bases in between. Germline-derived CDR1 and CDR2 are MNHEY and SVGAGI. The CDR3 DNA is TGTGCCAGCAGTTACTCCGGCGGCTACACCGGGGAGCTGTTTTTT. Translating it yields CASSYSGGYTGELFF.

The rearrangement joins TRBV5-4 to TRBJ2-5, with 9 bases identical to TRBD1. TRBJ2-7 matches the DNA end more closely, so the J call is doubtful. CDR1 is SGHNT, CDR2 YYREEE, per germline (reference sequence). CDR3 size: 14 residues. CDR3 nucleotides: TGTGCCAGCAGCTGGAACAGGGGGCTCTACGAGCAGTACTTC. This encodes CASSWNRGLYEQYF.

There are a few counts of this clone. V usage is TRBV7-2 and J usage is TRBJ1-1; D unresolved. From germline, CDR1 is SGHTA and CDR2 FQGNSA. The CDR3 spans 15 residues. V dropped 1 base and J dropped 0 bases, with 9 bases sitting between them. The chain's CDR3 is CASSLGGFMNTEAFF. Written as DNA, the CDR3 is TGTGCCAGCAGCTTAGGTGGCTTCATGAACACTGAAGCTTTCTTT.

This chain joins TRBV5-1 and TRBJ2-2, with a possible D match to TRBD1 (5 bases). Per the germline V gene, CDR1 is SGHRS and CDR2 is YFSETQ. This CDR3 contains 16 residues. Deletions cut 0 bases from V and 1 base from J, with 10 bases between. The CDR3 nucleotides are TGCGCCAGCAGCTTGGGGACATTTAGGAACACCGGGGAGCTGTTTTTT. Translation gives CASSLGTFRNTGELFF.

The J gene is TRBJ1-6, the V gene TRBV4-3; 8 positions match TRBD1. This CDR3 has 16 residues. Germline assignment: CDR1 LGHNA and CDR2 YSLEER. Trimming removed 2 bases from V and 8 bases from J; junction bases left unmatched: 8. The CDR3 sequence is CASSQQEPGGHSPLHF. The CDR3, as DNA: TGCGCCAGCAGCCAACAAGAGCCAGGGGGCCATTCACCCCTCCACTTT.

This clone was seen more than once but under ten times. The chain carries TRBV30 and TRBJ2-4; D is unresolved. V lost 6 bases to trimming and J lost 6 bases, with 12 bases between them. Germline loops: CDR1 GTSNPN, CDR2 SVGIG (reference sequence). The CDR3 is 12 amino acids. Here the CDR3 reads CACDTAGNIQYF. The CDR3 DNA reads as TGTGCCTGTGACACAGCTGGAAACATTCAGTACTTC.

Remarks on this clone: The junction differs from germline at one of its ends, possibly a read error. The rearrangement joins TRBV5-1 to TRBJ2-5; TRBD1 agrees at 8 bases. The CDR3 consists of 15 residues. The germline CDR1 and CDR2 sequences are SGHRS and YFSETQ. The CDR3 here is CASSLRTGFRETQYF. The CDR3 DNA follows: TGCGCCAGCAGCTTGAGGACAGGGTTCCGGGAGACCCAATACTTC.

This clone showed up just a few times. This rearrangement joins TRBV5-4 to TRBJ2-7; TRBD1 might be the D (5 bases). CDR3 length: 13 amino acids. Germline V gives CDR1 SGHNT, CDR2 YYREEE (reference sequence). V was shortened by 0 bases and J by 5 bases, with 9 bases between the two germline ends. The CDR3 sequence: CASSLVQANEQYF. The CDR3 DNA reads TGTGCCAGCAGCTTGGTACAGGCCAACGAGCAGTACTTC.

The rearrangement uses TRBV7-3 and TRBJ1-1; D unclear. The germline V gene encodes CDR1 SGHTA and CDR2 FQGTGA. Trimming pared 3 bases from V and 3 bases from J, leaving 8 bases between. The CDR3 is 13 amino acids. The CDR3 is CASSFYSHTEAFF. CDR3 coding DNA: TGTGCCAGCAGCTTCTATAGCCACACTGAAGCTTTCTTT.

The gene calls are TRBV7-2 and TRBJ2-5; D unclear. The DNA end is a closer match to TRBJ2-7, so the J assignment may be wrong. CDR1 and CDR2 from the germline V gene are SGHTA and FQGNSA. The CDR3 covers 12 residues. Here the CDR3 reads CASSLNPYEQYF. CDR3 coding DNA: TGTGCCAGCAGCTTAAACCCCTACGAGCAGTACTTC.

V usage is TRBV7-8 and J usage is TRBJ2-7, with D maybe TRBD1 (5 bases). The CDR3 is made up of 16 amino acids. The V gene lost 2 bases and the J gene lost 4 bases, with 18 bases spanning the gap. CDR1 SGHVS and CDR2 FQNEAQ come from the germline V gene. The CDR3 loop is CASSLSDVRGRYEQYF. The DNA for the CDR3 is TGTGCCAGCAGCTTAAGTGACGTTAGGGGCCGGTACGAGCAGTACTTC.

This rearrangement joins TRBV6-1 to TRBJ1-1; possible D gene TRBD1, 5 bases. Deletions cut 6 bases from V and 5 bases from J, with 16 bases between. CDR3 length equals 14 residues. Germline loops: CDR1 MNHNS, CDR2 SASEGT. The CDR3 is CASRPDTRGTEAFF. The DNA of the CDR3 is TGTGCCAGCAGGCCGGACACGCGGGGAACTGAAGCTTTCTTT.

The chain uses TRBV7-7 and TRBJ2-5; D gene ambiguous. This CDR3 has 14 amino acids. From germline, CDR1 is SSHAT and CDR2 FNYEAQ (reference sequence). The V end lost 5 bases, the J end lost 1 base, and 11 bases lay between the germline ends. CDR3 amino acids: CASSTDTRQETQYF. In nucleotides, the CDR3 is TGTGCCAGCAGCACCGACACCCGCCAAGAGACCCAGTACTTC.

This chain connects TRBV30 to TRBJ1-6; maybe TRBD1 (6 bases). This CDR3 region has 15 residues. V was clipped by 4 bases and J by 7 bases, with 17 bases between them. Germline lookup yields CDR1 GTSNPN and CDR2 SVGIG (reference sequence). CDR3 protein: CAWNRAGQSNSPLHF. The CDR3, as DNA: TGTGCCTGGAACCGGGCTGGACAGTCGAATTCACCCCTCCACTTT.

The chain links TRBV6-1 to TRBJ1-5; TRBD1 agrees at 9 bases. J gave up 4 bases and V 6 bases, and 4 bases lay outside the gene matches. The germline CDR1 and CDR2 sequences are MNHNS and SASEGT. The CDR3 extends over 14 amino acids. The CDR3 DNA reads TGTGCCAGCAGCCAACAGGGGGCGAATCAGCCCCAGCATTTT. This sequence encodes CASSQQGANQPQHF.

The CDR3 DNA sequence: TGTGCCAGCAGTGACCCCCCCAGGAACCTCTACGAGCAGTACTTC. Translating gives CASSDPPRNLYEQYF. The chain couples TRBV6-4 to TRBJ2-5; D remains ambiguous. The J call could be wrong; TRBJ2-7 is a better fit for the DNA end. The germline V gene has CDR1 MRHNA and CDR2 SNTAGT. The CDR3 is 15 amino acids.